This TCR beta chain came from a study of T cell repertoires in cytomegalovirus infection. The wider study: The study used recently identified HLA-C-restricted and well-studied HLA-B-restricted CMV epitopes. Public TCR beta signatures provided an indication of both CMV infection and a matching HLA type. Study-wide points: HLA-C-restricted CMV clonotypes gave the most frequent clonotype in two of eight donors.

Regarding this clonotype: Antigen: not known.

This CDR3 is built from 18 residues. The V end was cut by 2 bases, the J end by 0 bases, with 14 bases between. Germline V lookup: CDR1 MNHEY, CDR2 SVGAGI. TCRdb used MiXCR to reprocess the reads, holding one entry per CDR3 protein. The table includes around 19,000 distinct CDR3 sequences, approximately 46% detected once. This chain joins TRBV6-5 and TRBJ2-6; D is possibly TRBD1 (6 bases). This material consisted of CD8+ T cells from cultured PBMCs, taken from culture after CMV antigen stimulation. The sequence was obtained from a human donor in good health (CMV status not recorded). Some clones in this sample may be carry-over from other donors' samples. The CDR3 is CASSYESQGSSGANVLTF. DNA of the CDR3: TGTGCCAGCAGTTACGAATCCCAGGGGAGCTCTGGGGCCAACGTCCTGACTTTC.